Below, 9 T cell receptor beta chains from the same sample are listed, as sequenced in a study of blood T cells in healthy people across ages. The use of a sample-barcoded 5' primer and a J-beta primer mix characterized a second PCR of roughly 6 to 11 cycles. TCRdb used MiXCR to reprocess the 5' RACE reads, holding one entry per CDR3 protein. The sample comprises roughly 1,500,000 distinct CDR3 sequences, 30% to 35% of which are singletons, and roughly 10% rests with the top ten. The sample was blood. The source of these receptors is a woman between 25 and 40 years old in good health.

As to this clonotype: A read error may produce the germline difference seen at one junction end. The genes are TRBV5-6 and TRBJ2-5; possibly TRBD1 for D (5 bases). There are 13 residues in the CDR3. Germline V gives CDR1 SGHDT, CDR2 YYEEEE. CDR3 coding DNA: TGTGTCAGCAGCTTCCAGGGAAAAGAGACCCAGTACTTC. Translation gives CVSSFQGKETQYF.

Worth noting for this clonotype: A read error may produce the germline difference seen at one junction end. This rearrangement joins TRBV18 to TRBJ1-2; D remains ambiguous. Looked up from germline, CDR1 is KGHSH and CDR2 is LQKENI. The CDR3 length is 17 residues. This CDR3 is CASSRLTVQKTTYGCTF. In DNA form, the CDR3 reads TGTGCCAGCTCACGCCTCACCGTACAGAAAACTACCTATGGCTGCACCTTC.

The chain carries TRBV10-3 and TRBJ2-1, with D possibly called TRBD1 or TRBD2 (5 bases each). There are 14 residues in the CDR3. Germline CDR1 reads ENHRY; CDR2 reads SYGVKD. With 6 bases removed from V and 5 bases from J, the gap between germline ends came to 14 bases. CDR3 nucleotides: TGTGCCATCAGCAAAGGGACCAACCACAATGAGCAGTTCTTC. Protein sequence: CAISKGTNHNEQFF.

Details on this clonotype: This may be a read error: a much more frequent sequence differs by one nucleotide. The chain couples TRBV4-2 to TRBJ2-2, with D possibly being TRBD1 or TRBD2 (6 bases each). Germline V gives CDR1 LGHNA, CDR2 YNFKEQ. Trimming took off 4 bases at V and 4 bases at J, with 13 bases between the two ends. CDR3 length: 15 residues. CDR3 DNA: TGTGCCAGCAGCCCGGGGGCGGAAATCACCGGGGAGCTGTTTTTT. This codes for CASSPGAEITGELFF.

This clonotype showed up just a few times. The rearrangement links TRBV14 to TRBJ2-3; D remains unclear. Between the trimmed V and J ends, which lost 1 base and 7 bases, there was a span of 9 bases. The CDR3 extends over 13 amino acids. Germline CDR1 is SGHDN and CDR2 is FVKESK. CDR3 sequence (DNA): TGTGCCAGCAGCCAAGTGAGGCGCCATACGCAGTATTTT. Translating it yields CASSQVRRHTQYF.

This clonotype was counted between two and nine times. V and J are TRBV5-1 and TRBJ2-7; D is tentatively TRBD1 or TRBD2 (5 bases each). The V gene's germline CDR1 is SGHRS and CDR2 YFSETQ. V was shortened by 1 base and J by 7 bases, with 15 bases between the two germline ends. The CDR3 contains 14 residues. The chain's CDR3 is CASSLHRGSMEQYF. The DNA for the CDR3 is TGCGCCAGCAGCTTGCATCGGGGCTCCATGGAGCAGTACTTC.

The genes are TRBV7-9 and TRBJ2-1; D remains unclear. The CDR3 runs to 11 residues. V dropped 11 bases and J dropped 7 bases, with 12 bases sitting between them. Per the germline V gene, CDR1 is SEHNR and CDR2 is FQNEAQ (reference sequence). DNA of the CDR3: TGTGCCGGGTCTGCTGGGAATGAGCAGTTCTTC. Its translation is CAGSAGNEQFF.

This clonotype was observed many times. J is TRBJ1-1 and V is TRBV20-1; 9 nucleotides match TRBD1. The germline gives CDR1 DFQATT, CDR2 SNEGSKA (reference sequence). The CDR3 totals 14 residues. V shed 3 bases and J 3 bases; nucleotides not matched to a gene: 5. Here the CDR3 reads CSARGTGSHTEAFF. The CDR3 nucleotides are TGCAGTGCTAGGGGGACAGGGAGCCACACTGAAGCTTTCTTT.

The chain combines TRBV5-1 with TRBJ2-7; TRBD2 might be the D (6 bases). V lost 0 bases and J 7 bases, leaving 20 bases between the germline ends. CDR1 and CDR2 (germline): SGHRS, YFSETQ. The CDR3 length is 16 residues. CDR3 region: CASSLGPGGGANEQYF. The DNA for the CDR3 is TGCGCCAGCAGCTTGGGCCCGGGCGGCGGGGCCAATGAGCAGTACTTC.